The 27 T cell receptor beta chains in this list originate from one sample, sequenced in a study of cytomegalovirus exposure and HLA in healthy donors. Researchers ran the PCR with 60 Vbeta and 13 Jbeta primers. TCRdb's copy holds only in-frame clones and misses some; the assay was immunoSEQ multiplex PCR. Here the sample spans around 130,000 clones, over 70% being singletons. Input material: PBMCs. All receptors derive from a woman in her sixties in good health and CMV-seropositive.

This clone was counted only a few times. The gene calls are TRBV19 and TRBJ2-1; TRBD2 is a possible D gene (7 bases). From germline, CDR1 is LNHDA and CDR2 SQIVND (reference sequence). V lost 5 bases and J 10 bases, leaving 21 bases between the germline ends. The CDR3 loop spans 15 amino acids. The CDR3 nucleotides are TGTGCCAGTAGTCCTTTTACGGGGGGCTTAAAAGAGCAGTTCTTC. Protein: CASSPFTGGLKEQFF.

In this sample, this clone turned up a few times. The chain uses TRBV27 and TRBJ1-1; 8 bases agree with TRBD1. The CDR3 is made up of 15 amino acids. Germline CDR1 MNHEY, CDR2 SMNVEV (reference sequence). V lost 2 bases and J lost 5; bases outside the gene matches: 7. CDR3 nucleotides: TGTGCCAGCAGTTTAGCCCCAGGGGGCGGAACTGAAGCTTTCTTT. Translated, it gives CASSLAPGGGTEAFF.

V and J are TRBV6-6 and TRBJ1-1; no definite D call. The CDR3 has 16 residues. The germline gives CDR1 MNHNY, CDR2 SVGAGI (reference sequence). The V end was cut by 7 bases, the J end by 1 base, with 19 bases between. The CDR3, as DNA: TGTGCCAGCACCCCCGTGTGGGAGGCGCAGAACACTGAAGCTTTCTTT. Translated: CASTPVWEAQNTEAFF.

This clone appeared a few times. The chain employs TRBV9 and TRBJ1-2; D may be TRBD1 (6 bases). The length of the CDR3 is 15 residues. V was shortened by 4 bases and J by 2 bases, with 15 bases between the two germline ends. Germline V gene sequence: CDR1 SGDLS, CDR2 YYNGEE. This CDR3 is CASSPDRTWNYGYTF. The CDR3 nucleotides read TGTGCCAGCAGCCCGGACAGAACATGGAACTATGGCTACACCTTC.

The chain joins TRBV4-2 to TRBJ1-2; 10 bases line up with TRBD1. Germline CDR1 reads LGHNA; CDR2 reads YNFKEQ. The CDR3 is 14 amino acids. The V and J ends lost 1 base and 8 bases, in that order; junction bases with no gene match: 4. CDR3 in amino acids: CASSQGDRGGGYTF. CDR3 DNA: TGTGCCAGCAGCCAAGGGGACAGGGGTGGCGGCTACACCTTC.

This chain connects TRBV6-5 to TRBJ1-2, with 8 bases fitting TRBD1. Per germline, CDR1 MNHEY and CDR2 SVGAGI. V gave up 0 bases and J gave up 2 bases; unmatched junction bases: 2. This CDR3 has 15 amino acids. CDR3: CASSYSAGGNYGYTF. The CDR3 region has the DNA TGTGCCAGCAGTTACTCTGCAGGGGGCAACTATGGCTACACCTTC.

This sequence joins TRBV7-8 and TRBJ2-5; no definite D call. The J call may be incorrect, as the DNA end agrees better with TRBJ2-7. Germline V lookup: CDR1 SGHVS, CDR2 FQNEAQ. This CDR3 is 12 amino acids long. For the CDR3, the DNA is TGTGCCAGCAGCTTTGGAGATTACGAGCAGTACTTC. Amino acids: CASSFGDYEQYF.

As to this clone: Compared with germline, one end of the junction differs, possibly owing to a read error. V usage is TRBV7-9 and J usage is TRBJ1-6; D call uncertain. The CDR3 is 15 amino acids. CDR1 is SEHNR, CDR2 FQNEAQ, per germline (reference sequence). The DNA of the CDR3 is TGTTCCAGCAGCTTAAGTTGGGGAGGGAATTCACCCCTCCACTTT. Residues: CSSSLSWGGNSPLHF. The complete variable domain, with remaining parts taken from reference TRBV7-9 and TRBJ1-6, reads DTGVSQNPRHKITKRGQNVTFRCDPISEHNRLYWYRQTLGQGPEFLTYFQNEAQLEKSRLLSDRFSAERPKGSFSTLEIQRTEQGDSAMYLCSSSLSWGGNSPLHFGNGTRLTVT.

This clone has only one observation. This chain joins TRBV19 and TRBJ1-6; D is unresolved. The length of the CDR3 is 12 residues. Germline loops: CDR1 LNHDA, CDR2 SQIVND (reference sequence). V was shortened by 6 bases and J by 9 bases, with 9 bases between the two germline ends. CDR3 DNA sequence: TGTGCCAGTAGACAGAGAGTTTCACCCCTCCACTTT. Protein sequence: CASRQRVSPLHF. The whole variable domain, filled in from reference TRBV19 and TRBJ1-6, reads DGGITQSPKYLFRKEGQNVTLSCEQNLNHDAMYWYRQDPGQGLRLIYYSQIVNDFQKGDIAEGYSVSREKKESFPLTVTSAQKNPTAFYLCASRQRVSPLHFGNGTRLTVT.

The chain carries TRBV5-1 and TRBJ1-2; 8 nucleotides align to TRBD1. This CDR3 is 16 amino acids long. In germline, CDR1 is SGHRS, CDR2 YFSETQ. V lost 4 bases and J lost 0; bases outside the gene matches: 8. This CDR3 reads CASSPQGEKSNYGYTF. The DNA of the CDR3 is TGCGCCAGCAGCCCACAGGGGGAGAAATCTAACTATGGCTACACCTTC. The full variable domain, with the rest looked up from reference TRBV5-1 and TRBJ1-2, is KAGVTQTPRYLIKTRGQQVTLSCSPISGHRSVSWYQQTPGQGLQFLFEYFSETQRNKGNFPGRFSGRQFSNSRSEMNVSTLELGDSALYLCASSPQGEKSNYGYTFGSGTRLTVV.

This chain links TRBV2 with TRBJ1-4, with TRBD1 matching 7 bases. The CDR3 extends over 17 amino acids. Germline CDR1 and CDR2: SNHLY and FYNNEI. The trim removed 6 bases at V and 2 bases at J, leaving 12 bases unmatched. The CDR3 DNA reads TGTGCCAGCAGGGGTAGGGGGCGAGGTGGGACTAATGAAAAACTGTTTTTT. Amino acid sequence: CASRGRGRGGTNEKLFF.

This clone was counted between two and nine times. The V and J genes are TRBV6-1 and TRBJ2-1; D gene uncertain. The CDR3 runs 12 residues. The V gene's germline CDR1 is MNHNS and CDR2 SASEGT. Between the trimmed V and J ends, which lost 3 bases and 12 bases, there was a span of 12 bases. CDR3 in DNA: TGTGCCAGCAGTGAGGTGCCTTCCGGGCAGTTCTTC. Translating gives CASSEVPSGQFF.

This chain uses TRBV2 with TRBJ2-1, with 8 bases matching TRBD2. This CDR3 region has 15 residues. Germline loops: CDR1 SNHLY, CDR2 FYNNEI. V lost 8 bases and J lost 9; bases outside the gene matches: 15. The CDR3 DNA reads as TGTGCCAGCTCGGCCCTACGGGGGGGCCGCAGTGAGCAGTTCTTC. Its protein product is CASSALRGGRSEQFF.

Written as DNA, the CDR3 is TGTGCCAGCAGCTTTGGAGGGACAGGGGTGTTTCGCGAGCAGTACTTC. Translated: CASSFGGTGVFREQYF. The rearrangement links TRBV12-1 to TRBJ2-7; TRBD1, the table's D call, was not compared with the DNA. TRBV12-1 is noted as a pseudogene. The CDR3 is made up of 16 amino acids.

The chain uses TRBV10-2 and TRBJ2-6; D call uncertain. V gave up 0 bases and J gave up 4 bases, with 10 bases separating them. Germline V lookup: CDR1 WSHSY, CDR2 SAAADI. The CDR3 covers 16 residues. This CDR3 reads CASSESIGAGANVLTF. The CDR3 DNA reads TGCGCCAGCAGTGAGTCGATCGGAGCAGGGGCCAACGTCCTGACTTTC.

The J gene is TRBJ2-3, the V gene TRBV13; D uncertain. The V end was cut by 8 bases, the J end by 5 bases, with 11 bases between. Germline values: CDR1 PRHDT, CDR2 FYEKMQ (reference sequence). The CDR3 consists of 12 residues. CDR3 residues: CASCLGEDTQYF. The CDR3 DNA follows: TGTGCCAGCTGCCTCGGTGAAGATACGCAGTATTTT.

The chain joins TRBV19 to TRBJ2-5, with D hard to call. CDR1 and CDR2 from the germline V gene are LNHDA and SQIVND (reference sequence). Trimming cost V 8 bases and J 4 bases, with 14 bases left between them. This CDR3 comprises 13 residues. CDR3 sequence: CASSTASLETQYF. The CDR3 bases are TGTGCCAGTTCTACGGCTAGTTTAGAGACCCAGTACTTC.

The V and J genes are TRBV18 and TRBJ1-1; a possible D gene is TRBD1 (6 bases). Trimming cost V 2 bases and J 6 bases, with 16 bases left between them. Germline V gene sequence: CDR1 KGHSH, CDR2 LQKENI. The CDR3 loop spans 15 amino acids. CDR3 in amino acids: CASSPGRGGIAEAFF. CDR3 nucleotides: TGTGCCAGCTCACCAGGGAGGGGGGGCATCGCTGAAGCTTTCTTT.

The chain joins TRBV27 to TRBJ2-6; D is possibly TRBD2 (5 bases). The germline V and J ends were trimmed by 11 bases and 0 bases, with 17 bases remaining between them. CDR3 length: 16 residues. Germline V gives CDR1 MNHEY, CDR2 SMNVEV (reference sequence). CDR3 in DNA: TGTGCCGCGTACGGGATTCTCCTCTCTGGGGCCAACGTCCTGACTTTC. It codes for CAAYGILLSGANVLTF.

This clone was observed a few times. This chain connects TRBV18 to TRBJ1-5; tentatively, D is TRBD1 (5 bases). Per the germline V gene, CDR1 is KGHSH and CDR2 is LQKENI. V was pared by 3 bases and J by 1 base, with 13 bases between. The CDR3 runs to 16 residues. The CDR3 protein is CASSPGQGDSNQPQHF. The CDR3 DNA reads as TGTGCCAGCTCACCGGGGCAGGGTGACAGCAATCAGCCCCAGCATTTT.

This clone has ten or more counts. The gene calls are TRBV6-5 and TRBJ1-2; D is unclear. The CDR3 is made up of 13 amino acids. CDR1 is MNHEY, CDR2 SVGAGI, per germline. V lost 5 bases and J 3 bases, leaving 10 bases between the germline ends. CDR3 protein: CASSAGPDYGYTF. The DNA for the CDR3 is TGTGCCAGCAGTGCGGGCCCAGACTATGGCTACACCTTC.

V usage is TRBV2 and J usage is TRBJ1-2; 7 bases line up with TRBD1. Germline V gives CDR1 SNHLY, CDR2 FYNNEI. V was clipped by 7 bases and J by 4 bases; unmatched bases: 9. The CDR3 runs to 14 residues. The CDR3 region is CASNRDRELYGYTF. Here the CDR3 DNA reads TGTGCCAGCAACAGGGACAGAGAGCTCTATGGCTACACCTTC.

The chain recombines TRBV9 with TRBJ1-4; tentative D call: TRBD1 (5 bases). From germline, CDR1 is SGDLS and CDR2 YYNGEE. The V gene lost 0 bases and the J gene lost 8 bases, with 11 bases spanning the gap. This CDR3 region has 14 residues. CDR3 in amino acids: CASSVGGMGEKLFF. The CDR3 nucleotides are TGTGCCAGCAGCGTAGGGGGCATGGGGGAAAAACTGTTTTTT.

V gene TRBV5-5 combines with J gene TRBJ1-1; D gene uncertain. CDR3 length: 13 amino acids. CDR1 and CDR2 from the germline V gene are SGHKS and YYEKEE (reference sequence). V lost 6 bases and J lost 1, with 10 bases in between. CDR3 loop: CASTQASNTEAFF. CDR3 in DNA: TGTGCCAGCACTCAGGCCTCGAACACTGAAGCTTTCTTT.

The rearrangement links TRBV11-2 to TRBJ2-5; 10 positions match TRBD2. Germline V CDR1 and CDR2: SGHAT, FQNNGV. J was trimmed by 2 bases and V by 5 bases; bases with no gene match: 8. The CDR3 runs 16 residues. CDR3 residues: CASSPSGLAIQETQYF. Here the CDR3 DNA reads TGTGCCAGCAGCCCCTCGGGACTAGCGATACAAGAGACCCAGTACTTC.

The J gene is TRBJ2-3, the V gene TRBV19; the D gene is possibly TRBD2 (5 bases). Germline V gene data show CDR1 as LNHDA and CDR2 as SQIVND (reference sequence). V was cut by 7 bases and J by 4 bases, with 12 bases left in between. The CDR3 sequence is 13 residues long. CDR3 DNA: TGTGCCAGTAAGCGTACCGGGGCAGATACGCAGTATTTT. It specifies CASKRTGADTQYF.

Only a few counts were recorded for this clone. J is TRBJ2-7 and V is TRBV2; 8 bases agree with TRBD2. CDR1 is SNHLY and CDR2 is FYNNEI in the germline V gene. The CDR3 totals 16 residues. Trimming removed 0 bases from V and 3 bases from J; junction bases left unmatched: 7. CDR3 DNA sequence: TGTGCCAGCAGTGAAGCAGAGCGGGGGAGAGACTACGAGCAGTACTTC. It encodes CASSEAERGRDYEQYF. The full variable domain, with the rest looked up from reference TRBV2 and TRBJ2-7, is EPEVTQTPSHQVTQMGQEVILRCVPISNHLYFYWYRQILGQKVEFLVSFYNNEISEKSEIFDDQFSVERPDGSNFTLKIRSTKLEDSAMYFCASSEAERGRDYEQYFGPGTRLTVT.